The following is a T cell receptor beta chain sequence with its context. From germline, CDR1 is MDHEN and CDR2 SYDVKM. With 4 bases removed from V and 0 bases from J, the gap between germline ends came to 10 bases. This CDR3 is 14 amino acids long. These data are taken from a study of blood T cell repertoires in COVID-19. Study details: COVID-19 samples, acute and convalescent, were from the United States, Italy and Spain. PBMCs, B-cell-depleted T cells, or T cells provided the cDNA or gDNA that made up the material.

How the authors handled the data: How many nucleated cells were present was estimated from reference gene primer amplification. Profiled with immunoSEQ multiplex PCR; TCRdb holds only in-frame clones, not every one. The V and J calls and the clone size are those of that table, but D and trimming were determined from the DNA. The repertoire holds about 300,000 clones, with around 88% as singletons. This chain links TRBV28 with TRBJ2-7, with D unclear. The specimen sequenced was peripheral blood. This TCR derives from a woman aged 50 to 60 with acute or convalescent COVID-19. CDR3 nucleotide sequence: TGTGCCAGCAGTTCCCTGACACCCTCCTACGAGCAGTACTTC. Protein: CASSSLTPSYEQYF.